The 19 T cell receptor beta chains below were found in one sample sequenced in a study of T cell responses to AZD1222 COVID-19 vaccine. TCRdb keeps only in-frame clones here, not all; method: immunoSEQ multiplex PCR. The table includes roughly 120,000 clones, 88% detected once. The specimen comprised peripheral blood, sampled on day 0 of AZD1222 vaccination. These receptors came from an adult in good health.

The chain links TRBV7-2 to TRBJ2-7, with D possibly TRBD1 on 6 matching bases. The CDR3 consists of 11 residues. Trimming stripped 8 bases from V and 5 bases from J, with 10 bases between. CDR1 and CDR2 (germline): SGHTA, FQGNSA. The CDR3 sequence: CASSGVHEQYF. In DNA, the CDR3 is TGTGCCAGCTCAGGGGTCCACGAGCAGTACTTC. Supplemented by reference TRBV7-2 and TRBJ2-7, the full variable domain reads GAGVSQSPSNKVTEKGKDVELRCDPISGHTALYWYRQSLGQGLEFLIYFQGNSAPDKSGLPSDRFSAERTGGSVSTLTIQRTQQEDSAVYLCASSGVHEQYFGPGTRLTVT.

The CDR3 sequence: CASSLGLSYEQYF. CDR3 nucleotide sequence: TGTGCCAGCAGTCTTGGACTCTCCTACGAGCAGTACTTC. This sequence joins TRBV27 and TRBJ2-7; a possible D gene is TRBD2 (5 bases). Per germline, CDR1 MNHEY and CDR2 SMNVEV (reference sequence). V was cut by 5 bases and J by 0 bases, with 8 bases left in between. The CDR3 contains 13 residues.

The chain uses TRBV28 and TRBJ1-3, with D maybe TRBD1 (5 bases). V lost 4 bases, J lost 0 bases, and 16 bases lay in between. The CDR3 loop spans 17 amino acids. Germline CDR1 reads MDHEN; CDR2 reads SYDVKM. The CDR3 spells CASSSLATESSGNTIYF. The CDR3 DNA sequence: TGTGCCAGCAGTTCACTGGCGACAGAAAGCTCTGGAAACACCATATATTTT. The full variable domain, its missing parts supplied by reference TRBV28 and TRBJ1-3, is DVKVTQSSRYLVKRTGEKVFLECVQDMDHENMFWYRQDPGLGLRLIYFSYDVKMKEKGDIPEGYSVSREKKERFSLILESASTNQTSMYLCASSSLATESSGNTIYFGEGSWLTVV.

The chain joins TRBV18 to TRBJ2-5, with 11 bases that match TRBD2. The junction had 1 base not matched to a gene; V was cut back by 3 bases and J by 1 base. The CDR3 sequence is 15 residues long. Germline V gene data show CDR1 as KGHSH and CDR2 as LQKENI. The CDR3 spells CASSPLAGGQETQYF. DNA for the CDR3: TGTGCCAGCTCACCCCTAGCGGGGGGCCAAGAGACCCAGTACTTC. Full variable domain (remainder filled in from reference TRBV18 and TRBJ2-5): NAGVMQNPRHLVRRRGQEARLRCSPMKGHSHVYWYRQLPEEGLKFMVYLQKENIIDESGMPKERFSAEFPKEGPSILRIQQVVRGDSAAYFCASSPLAGGQETQYFGPGTRLLVL.

The V gene is TRBV4-1, the J gene TRBJ1-5; unclear D gene. V gave up 4 bases and J gave up 3 bases, with 10 bases separating them. Germline values: CDR1 MGHRA, CDR2 YSYEKL. This CDR3 has 14 amino acids. This CDR3 reads CASSPEGHNQPQHF. Written as DNA, the CDR3 is TGCGCCAGCAGCCCCGAGGGTCACAATCAGCCCCAGCATTTT.

The gene calls are TRBV3-1 (or the pseudogene TRBV3-2) and TRBJ2-2; perhaps TRBD2 as D (6 bases). Germline lookup yields CDR1 LGHDT and CDR2 YNNKEL (reference sequence). The V end lost 3 bases, the J end lost 0 bases, and 14 bases lay between the germline ends. The CDR3 is 17 residues long. This CDR3 reads CASSHAPGVTNTGELFF. The CDR3 DNA follows: TGTGCCAGCAGCCACGCTCCGGGGGTTACGAACACCGGGGAGCTGTTTTTT.

V and J are TRBV28 and TRBJ2-5, with 9 bases that match TRBD2. Germline lookup yields CDR1 MDHEN and CDR2 SYDVKM. V lost 7 bases to trimming and J lost 0 bases; unmatched junction nucleotides: 6. This CDR3 comprises 15 residues. CDR3: CASKGSGGNQETQYF. CDR3 nucleotide sequence: TGTGCCAGCAAAGGTAGCGGGGGTAACCAAGAGACCCAGTACTTC.

CDR3 DNA: TGTGCCAGCAGCGATTCGACTAGCGGTCCACAAGAGACCCAGTACTTC. Its protein is CASSDSTSGPQETQYF. This chain joins TRBV2 and TRBJ2-5, with 9 bases matching TRBD2. The CDR3 is 16 amino acids. V shed 6 bases, J shed 2 bases, and the junction held 10 bases outside the gene matches. Germline assignment: CDR1 SNHLY and CDR2 FYNNEI.

The rearrangement uses TRBV27 and TRBJ1-5, with TRBD1 as a possible D gene (6 bases). The length of the CDR3 is 13 residues. Germline-derived CDR1 and CDR2 are MNHEY and SMNVEV (reference sequence). Trimming shortened V by 5 bases and J by 7 bases, and 12 bases separated the two germline ends. The CDR3 loop is CASSGAGVQPQHF. The CDR3 nucleotides read TGTGCCAGCAGTGGGGCAGGGGTGCAGCCCCAGCATTTT.

The rearrangement uses TRBV9 and TRBJ2-5; 9 bases agree with TRBD2. With V trimmed by 5 bases and J by 1 base, 6 bases remained unmatched. In germline, CDR1 is SGDLS, CDR2 YYNGEE. The CDR3 loop spans 15 amino acids. CDR3 protein: CASSSTRGGQETQYF. The CDR3 DNA reads TGTGCCAGCAGTTCTACGCGGGGGGGCCAAGAGACCCAGTACTTC.

The chain links TRBV7-9 to TRBJ2-7; 8 bases align to TRBD1. Germline trimming cut 1 base from V and 3 bases from J; bases unmatched to any gene: 8. The CDR3 totals 16 residues. CDR1 is SEHNR, CDR2 FQNEAQ, per germline (reference sequence). The CDR3, as DNA: TGTGCCAGCAGCTTAGTTCCCCAGGGGGCCCACTACGAGCAGTACTTC. It translates to CASSLVPQGAHYEQYF.

V is TRBV6-1 and J is TRBJ1-6; possibly TRBD1 for D (6 bases). The CDR3 contains 15 residues. From germline, CDR1 is MNHNS and CDR2 SASEGT. With 2 bases removed from V and 6 bases from J, the gap between germline ends came to 11 bases. In DNA, the CDR3 is TGTGCCAGCAGTGAACGTACAGGGTCTAATTCACCCCTCCACTTT. It encodes CASSERTGSNSPLHF.

This clone was seen a handful of times. The rearrangement joins TRBV3-1 (or the pseudogene TRBV3-2) to TRBJ1-3; maybe TRBD1 (5 bases). This CDR3 contains 18 residues. CDR1 and CDR2 (germline): LGHDT, YNNKEL (reference sequence). V was cut by 3 bases and J by 0 bases, with 18 bases left in between. The chain's CDR3 is CASSHLGEGLSSGNTIYF. For the CDR3, the DNA is TGTGCCAGCAGCCATCTGGGGGAGGGCTTAAGCTCTGGAAACACCATATATTTT.

V and J are TRBV29-1 and TRBJ1-2, with D tentatively TRBD1 (6 bases). Germline V gene data show CDR1 as SQVTM and CDR2 as ANQGSEA. The CDR3 runs 12 residues. Trimming cost V 5 bases and J 8 bases, with 15 bases left between them. The CDR3 is CSVSTGLWGYTF. The CDR3 DNA sequence: TGCAGCGTTTCGACAGGCTTGTGGGGCTACACCTTC.

The chain employs TRBV4-1 and TRBJ2-1; the D is unclear. The CDR3 covers 16 residues. V was cut by 6 bases and J by 7 bases, with 22 bases left in between. CDR1 and CDR2 (germline): MGHRA, YSYEKL. CDR3 in DNA: TGCGCCAGCAGGCCGATTGGCGGCGATAAACGTAATGAGCAGTTCTTC. Encoded protein: CASRPIGGDKRNEQFF.

This chain links TRBV6-6 with TRBJ2-7; 7 bases agree with TRBD2. Germline CDR1 is MNHNY and CDR2 is SVGAGI (reference sequence). V lost 5 bases and J lost 6; bases outside the gene matches: 7. The CDR3 sequence is 13 residues long. This chain's CDR3 is CASSERGLREQYF. CDR3 sequence (DNA): TGTGCCAGCAGTGAGCGGGGTCTTCGCGAGCAGTACTTC.

This chain links TRBV11-1 with TRBJ2-7, with TRBD2 identical over 8 bases. The V and J ends lost 6 bases and 2 bases, in that order; junction bases with no gene match: 9. The CDR3 consists of 15 residues. Germline V gives CDR1 SGHAT, CDR2 FQDESV (reference sequence). The CDR3 bases are TGTGCCAGCAGTTCGGTTAGCGGGGCCGCCTACGAGCAGTACTTC. Its protein is CASSSVSGAAYEQYF.

The rearrangement uses TRBV18 and TRBJ2-7; 7 bases map to TRBD1. Germline assignment: CDR1 KGHSH and CDR2 LQKENI. V dropped 0 bases and J dropped 0; count of bases not matched to a gene: 2. CDR3 length: 15 residues. CDR3 protein: CASSPPGTASYEQYF. CDR3 bases: TGTGCCAGCTCACCACCAGGGACAGCCTCCTACGAGCAGTACTTC.

The V gene is TRBV28, the J gene TRBJ1-5, with TRBD1 identical over 12 bases. The V gene end was trimmed by 6 bases and the J gene end by 2 bases; junction bases not matched to a gene: 5. Germline CDR1 and CDR2: MDHEN and SYDVKM. The CDR3 extends over 16 amino acids. The CDR3 here is CASSRGTGGGNQPQHF. The CDR3, as DNA: TGTGCCAGCAGCCGCGGGACAGGGGGCGGCAATCAGCCCCAGCATTTT.